This T cell receptor beta chain stems from a study of CD8 T cells in ankylosing spondylitis. The CDR3 is made up of 14 amino acids. Details on this clonotype: The junction does not match germline at one end; this may be a read error.

5'-RACE, quantitative and with molecular barcodes, yielded the TCR beta libraries. MiXCR, applied by TCRdb to the 5' RACE reads, yields one record per CDR3 protein. The data contain a few hundred thousand distinct CDR3 sequences, approximately 20% of them singletons. This sequence was found in a male donor with ankylosing spondylitis or in good health (not recorded which). Sequenced sample: blood, either unsorted or a sorted T cell fraction (not recorded which). The chain combines TRBV12-3 or TRBV12-4 with TRBJ2-5; 11 positions match TRBD1. The DNA of the CDR3 is TGTGCCAGCAGCCTCGGGACAGGGGGAGAGGCCCAGTACTTC. It codes for CASSLGTGGEAQYF.